These 20 T cell receptor beta chains came from one sample sequenced in a study of response to subunit inactivated influenza vaccine. MiXCR was run by TCRdb on the RT-PCR reads, yielding one entry per CDR3 protein. The repertoire holds around 180,000 distinct CDR3 sequences, with about 10% as singletons. The sample in question was non-naive T cells sorted from PBMCs, obtained on the day of vaccination. Receptors originate from a man aged 45-65 years who received an inactivated influenza vaccine.

Only a few counts were recorded for this clonotype. The chain links TRBV3-1 to TRBJ1-1; D uncertain. This CDR3 has 11 amino acids. Trimming removed 4 bases from V and 4 bases from J, with 4 bases in between. Germline V gene sequence: CDR1 LGHDT, CDR2 YNNKEL (reference sequence). The CDR3: CASSLFTEAFF. CDR3 nucleotides: TGTGCCAGCAGCCTGTTCACTGAAGCTTTCTTT.

Remarks on this clonotype: This could be a read error, since a much larger clone is one nucleotide away. J is TRBJ2-7 and V is TRBV6-1, with TRBD1 matching over 9 bases. CDR1 MNHNS and CDR2 SASEGT come from the germline V gene. CDR3 length equals 15 residues. V dropped 6 bases and J dropped 2; count of bases not matched to a gene: 8. This CDR3 reads CASSPGQGFTYEQYV. In DNA, the CDR3 is TGTGCCAGCAGCCCGGGACAGGGCTTTACCTACGAGCAGTACGTC.

This clonotype showed up just a few times. J is TRBJ2-2 and V is TRBV12-3 or TRBV12-4; 11 bases map to TRBD1. CDR3 length equals 16 residues. V was pared by 6 bases and J by 4 bases, with 7 bases of the junction left unmatched. CDR3 sequence reads: CASRLSGTGGTGELFF. CDR3 in DNA: TGTGCCAGCAGACTCAGCGGGACAGGGGGCACCGGGGAGCTGTTTTTT.

This clonotype was recorded many times. The J gene is TRBJ1-1, the V gene TRBV5-1; no definite D call. This CDR3 contains 15 residues. V gave up 0 bases and J gave up 2 bases, with 11 bases separating them. Germline-derived CDR1 and CDR2 are SGHRS and YFSETQ. The CDR3 protein is CASSLANSENTEAFF. CDR3 coding DNA: TGCGCCAGCAGCTTGGCCAATTCGGAAAACACTGAAGCTTTCTTT. The full variable domain, completed using reference TRBV5-1 and TRBJ1-1, is KAGVTQTPRYLIKTRGQQVTLSCSPISGHRSVSWYQQTPGQGLQFLFEYFSETQRNKGNFPGRFSGRQFSNSRSEMNVSTLELGDSALYLCASSLANSENTEAFFGQGTRLTVV.

The rearrangement joins TRBV18 to TRBJ2-7; D is unclear. Trimming pared 2 bases from V and 6 bases from J, leaving 11 bases between. The CDR3 totals 13 residues. Germline CDR1 KGHSH, CDR2 LQKENI. CDR3 region: CASSPSPTSEQYF. In nucleotides, the CDR3 is TGTGCCAGCTCACCATCGCCGACGTCCGAGCAGTACTTC.

This clonotype was detected many times. The junction departs from germline at one end; a sequencing error may be responsible. This rearrangement joins TRBV6-2 or TRBV6-3 to TRBJ2-7; D is uncertain. CDR3 length equals 11 residues. CDR1 and CDR2 from the germline V gene are MNHEY and SVGEGT. CDR3 in DNA: TGTGCCAGCAATTACCTCTACGAGCAGTACTTC. It is translated as CASNYLYEQYF.

V gene TRBV28 combines with J gene TRBJ2-2, with D maybe TRBD1 (6 bases). V was trimmed by 3 bases and J by 5 bases, leaving 13 bases between them. Germline V lookup: CDR1 MDHEN, CDR2 SYDVKM. There are 15 residues in the CDR3. The CDR3, as DNA: TGTGCCAGCAGTTTCCAGGGGTGGTATACCGGGGAGCTGTTTTTT. Translating it yields CASSFQGWYTGELFF.

This clonotype is labeled medium-sized. V usage is TRBV24-1 and J usage is TRBJ2-3; D is undetermined. The CDR3 length is 13 residues. CDR1 and CDR2 from the germline V gene are KGHDR and SFDVKD. Trimming took off 4 bases at V and 6 bases at J, with 10 bases between the two ends. For the CDR3, the DNA is TGTGCCACCAGTGAGGCCTCGGTGGATACGCAGTATTTT. It encodes CATSEASVDTQYF.

The V call is TRBV18, the J call TRBJ2-7; 11 positions match TRBD1. After removal of 4 bases from V and 6 bases from J, the junction contained 8 bases not matched to a gene. CDR1 and CDR2 (germline): KGHSH, LQKENI. This CDR3 spans 15 amino acids. The CDR3 sequence: CASSRVAGQGGEQYF. The CDR3 DNA is TGTGCCAGCTCACGGGTGGCGGGACAGGGGGGCGAGCAGTACTTC.

This clonotype was counted at least ten times. The chain carries TRBV29-1 and TRBJ2-7, with D hard to call. This CDR3 has 11 residues. Germline V CDR1 and CDR2: SQVTM, ANQGSEA. Deletions cut 7 bases from V and 5 bases from J, with 12 bases between. CDR3 region: CSAFVMNEQYF. The DNA for the CDR3 is TGCAGCGCTTTCGTGATGAACGAGCAGTACTTC.

This clonotype was picked up many times. J is TRBJ1-4 and V is TRBV12-3 or TRBV12-4; D unclear. The CDR3 is 13 amino acids. V dropped 2 bases and J dropped 8 bases, with 9 bases sitting between them. The CDR3 reads CASSLNLYEKLFF. CDR3 nucleotide sequence: TGTGCCAGCAGTTTAAATCTCTACGAAAAACTGTTTTTT.

This clonotype was observed many times. The chain joins TRBV28 to TRBJ1-4; no definite D call. The length of the CDR3 is 15 residues. V lost 2 bases to trimming and J lost 0 bases, with 7 bases between them. Germline assignment: CDR1 MDHEN and CDR2 SYDVKM. The CDR3 sequence is CASSLARATNEKLFF. For the CDR3, the DNA is TGTGCCAGCAGTTTAGCGCGCGCAACTAATGAAAAACTGTTTTTT.

This clonotype appeared many times. CDR3 loop: CASSSAGLAGRGSYNEQFF. CDR3 bases: TGTGCCAGCAGCTCCGCAGGACTAGCGGGAAGGGGCTCCTACAATGAGCAGTTCTTC. The genes are TRBV7-3 and TRBJ2-1; TRBD2 matches at 12 bases. The CDR3 contains 19 residues. The germline gives CDR1 SGHTA, CDR2 FQGTGA. J gave up 0 bases and V 4 bases, and 10 bases lay outside the gene matches.

At least ten counts were recorded for this clonotype. The V and J genes are TRBV18 and TRBJ2-7; 7 bases line up with TRBD1. V was clipped by 4 bases and J by 1 base; unmatched bases: 4. This CDR3 contains 14 residues. From germline, CDR1 is KGHSH and CDR2 LQKENI. The CDR3 nucleotides read TGTGCCAGCTCACGGGAGACAGGGTCCTACGAGCAGTACTTC. It is translated as CASSRETGSYEQYF. The whole variable domain, remainder taken from reference TRBV18 and TRBJ2-7, is NAGVMQNPRHLVRRRGQEARLRCSPMKGHSHVYWYRQLPEEGLKFMVYLQKENIIDESGMPKERFSAEFPKEGPSILRIQQVVRGDSAAYFCASSRETGSYEQYFGPGTRLTVT.

This clonotype was observed many times. The gene calls are TRBV28 and TRBJ2-7, with D possibly called TRBD1 or TRBD2 (6 bases each). The germline gives CDR1 MDHEN, CDR2 SYDVKM. CDR3 length: 16 residues. Trimming removed 4 bases from V and 0 bases from J, with 16 bases in between. CDR3 sequence (DNA): TGTGCCAGCAGTTCCGGGGGCGGAGGGGGCTCCTACGAGCAGTACTTC. Protein sequence: CASSSGGGGGSYEQYF.

This rearrangement joins TRBV28 to TRBJ2-1; 7 bases agree with TRBD1. The germline V gene encodes CDR1 MDHEN and CDR2 SYDVKM. The length of the CDR3 is 12 residues. Germline trimming cut 5 bases from V and 7 bases from J; bases unmatched to any gene: 2. In nucleotides, the CDR3 is TGTGCCAGCAGTCAACAGGGGAATGAGCAGTTCTTC. It codes for CASSQQGNEQFF.

This chain connects TRBV7-3 to TRBJ2-3; the match to TRBD2 covers 8 bases. The trim removed 2 bases at V and 7 bases at J, leaving 8 bases unmatched. Germline assignment: CDR1 SGHTA and CDR2 FQGTGA. This CDR3 spans 15 amino acids. CDR3 in DNA: TGTGCCAGCAGCTTAGAGGTAGCGGGAACGAATACGCAGTATTTT. Residues: CASSLEVAGTNTQYF.

This clonotype has a count of ten or more. V and J are TRBV29-1 and TRBJ2-7; 8 nucleotides line up with TRBD2. The CDR3 contains 12 residues. V dropped 4 bases and J dropped 5; count of bases not matched to a gene: 4. Germline CDR1 and CDR2: SQVTM and ANQGSEA. CDR3 sequence reads: CSVAGLGDEQYF. In DNA form, the CDR3 reads TGCAGCGTTGCGGGACTAGGAGACGAGCAGTACTTC.

There are many counts of this clonotype. This chain joins TRBV20-1 and TRBJ1-2; D ambiguous. This CDR3 has 15 amino acids. Germline-derived CDR1 and CDR2 are DFQATT and SNEGSKA (reference sequence). V lost 0 bases, J lost 8 bases, and 19 bases lay in between. The CDR3, as DNA: TGCAGTGCTAGAGATTCCAGGTTGGGGAGAGAGGGCTACACCTTC. Amino acid sequence: CSARDSRLGREGYTF.

The chain employs TRBV9 and TRBJ1-4, with 7 nucleotides matching TRBD1. The CDR3 contains 14 residues. J was trimmed by 4 bases and V by 4 bases; bases with no gene match: 4. Germline-derived CDR1 and CDR2 are SGDLS and YYNGEE. CDR3 DNA sequence: TGTGCCAGCAGCATGGGACAGAATAATGAAAAACTGTTTTTT. This translates into CASSMGQNNEKLFF.